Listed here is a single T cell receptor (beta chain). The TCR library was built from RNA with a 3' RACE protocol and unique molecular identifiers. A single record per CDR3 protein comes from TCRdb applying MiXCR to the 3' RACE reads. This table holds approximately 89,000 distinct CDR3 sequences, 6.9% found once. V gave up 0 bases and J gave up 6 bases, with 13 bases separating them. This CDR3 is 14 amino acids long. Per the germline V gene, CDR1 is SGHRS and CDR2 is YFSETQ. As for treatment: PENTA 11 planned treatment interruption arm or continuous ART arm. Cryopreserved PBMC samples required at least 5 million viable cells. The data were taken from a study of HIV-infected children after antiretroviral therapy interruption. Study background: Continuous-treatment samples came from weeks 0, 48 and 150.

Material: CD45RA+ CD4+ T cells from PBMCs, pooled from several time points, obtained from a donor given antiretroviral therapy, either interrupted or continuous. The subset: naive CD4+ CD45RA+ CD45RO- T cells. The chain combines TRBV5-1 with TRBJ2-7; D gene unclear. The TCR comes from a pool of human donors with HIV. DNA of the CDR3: TGCGCCAGCAGCTTGGTTGTAGGGTCATCCGAGCAGTACTTC. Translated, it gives CASSLVVGSSEQYF.